Following are 18 T cell receptor beta chains from one sample sequenced in a study of read filtering for tumor transcriptome and immune sequencing. The library was built from approximately 400 ng RNA with molecular barcoded adaptors for alpha/delta and beta/gamma chains. TCRdb re-analysed the reads in MiXCR, keeping a single row per CDR3 protein. The sample has about 63,000 distinct CDR3 sequences; approximately 13% are singletons. Sequencing was done on a sample of a population of CD138-negative cells sorted from bone marrow. The receptors were gathered from a donor at least 40 years old with multiple myeloma.

The V call is TRBV5-1, the J call TRBJ2-1; a weak D match, TRBD1 (7 bases). The germline CDR1 and CDR2 sequences are SGHRS and YFSETQ. CDR3 length equals 16 residues. The germline V and J ends were trimmed by 4 bases and 5 bases, with 19 bases remaining between them. CDR3 sequence reads: CASSQGGWGDDNEQFF. The CDR3, as DNA: TGCGCCAGCAGCCAGGGGGGATGGGGGGACGACAATGAGCAGTTCTTC.

This clonotype was counted ten times or more. J is TRBJ1-2 and V is TRBV7-2, with 7 bases identical to TRBD1. V dropped 3 bases and J dropped 7; count of bases not matched to a gene: 5. This CDR3 spans 13 amino acids. Germline values: CDR1 SGHTA, CDR2 FQGNSA. The CDR3, as DNA: TGTGCCAGCAGCTTTCCGACAGGGACTGGCTACACCTTC. This codes for CASSFPTGTGYTF.

This clonotype was detected ten times or more. This chain connects TRBV29-1 to TRBJ2-7; a weak D match, TRBD2 (6 bases). Germline CDR1 is SQVTM and CDR2 is ANQGSEA. Deletions cut 7 bases from V and 2 bases from J, with 9 bases between. CDR3 length equals 11 residues. The CDR3 coding sequence is TGCAGCGCCGGACTAACCTACGAGCAGTACTTC. It yields the protein CSAGLTYEQYF.

This clonotype was found a few times. The chain joins TRBV4-1 to TRBJ1-1; 8 nucleotides line up with TRBD1. The CDR3 covers 17 residues. V lost 3 bases to trimming and J lost 5 bases; unmatched junction nucleotides: 14. Per germline, CDR1 MGHRA and CDR2 YSYEKL. DNA for the CDR3: TGCGCCAGCAGCCACAACACGCCCCCCGGGACAGGTACTGAAGCTTTCTTT. Its protein product is CASSHNTPPGTGTEAFF.

This clonotype was recorded at least ten times. The rearrangement uses TRBV5-4 and TRBJ2-7, with 9 bases identical to TRBD1. Germline-derived CDR1 and CDR2 are SGHNT and YYREEE (reference sequence). Trimming at V came to 4 bases and at J to 5 bases, leaving 7 bases not matched to a gene. The CDR3 spans 14 residues. CDR3 DNA sequence: TGTGCCAGCAGCGGGTGGACAGGGGTCAACGAGCAGTACTTC. Amino acid sequence: CASSGWTGVNEQYF.

The chain links TRBV7-2 to TRBJ2-7; no reliable D call. The CDR3 extends over 14 amino acids. Trimming removed 5 bases at V and 2 bases at J, with 13 bases between. Germline assignment: CDR1 SGHTA and CDR2 FQGNSA. The DNA of the CDR3 is TGTGCCAGCAGCCATCGGCCAAAAACCTACGAGCAGTACTTC. It specifies CASSHRPKTYEQYF.

This clonotype was seen a few times. A much larger clone differs by one base, so this may be a read error. Because the CDR3's place on the DNA is in doubt, the DNA is left out and the CDR3 is given as listed by TCRdb. This rearrangement joins TRBV29-1 to TRBJ2-7; no check of the table's D call, TRBD1, against the DNA was made. The CDR3 is 15 amino acids long, termini counted. Germline V gives CDR1 SQVTM, CDR2 ANQGSEA. CDR3 residues: CSVEEWARGAYEQHF.

Details on this clonotype: This may be a read error: a much more frequent sequence differs by one nucleotide. This chain joins TRBV5-5 and TRBJ2-4; D not certain. Per the germline V gene, CDR1 is SGHKS and CDR2 is YYEKEE (reference sequence). The ends were cut back, 7 bases at V and 6 bases at J, with 14 bases in the middle. There are 13 residues in the CDR3. The CDR3 DNA reads TGTGCCAGCGACAAGATAGGCCTAAACATTCAGTACTTC. Protein: CASDKIGLNIQYF.

This clonotype occurred many times. The chain has TRBV5-1 and TRBJ2-1; D may match TRBD1 or TRBD2 (6 bases each). The V and J ends lost 0 bases and 2 bases respectively, with 12 bases between them. The CDR3 spans 16 residues. Per germline, CDR1 SGHRS and CDR2 YFSETQ. CDR3 region: CASSLAGDFTYNEQFF. The DNA of the CDR3 is TGCGCCAGCAGCTTGGCAGGGGACTTCACCTACAATGAGCAGTTCTTC. The full variable domain, in which reference TRBV5-1 and TRBJ2-1 provide the parts outside the CDR3, is KAGVTQTPRYLIKTRGQQVTLSCSPISGHRSVSWYQQTPGQGLQFLFEYFSETQRNKGNFPGRFSGRQFSNSRSEMNVSTLELGDSALYLCASSLAGDFTYNEQFFGPGTRLTVL.

This clonotype has ten or more counts. V usage is TRBV18 and J usage is TRBJ2-1; 13 bases fit TRBD2. This CDR3 has 16 residues. V was pared by 3 bases and J by 6 bases, with 5 bases of the junction left unmatched. Per germline, CDR1 KGHSH and CDR2 LQKENI. Here the CDR3 reads CASSPGLAGRGNEQFF. The CDR3, as DNA: TGTGCCAGCTCACCGGGACTAGCGGGAAGGGGCAATGAGCAGTTCTTC.

This clonotype was recorded at least ten times. DNA for the CDR3: TGTGCCAGCAGCCAGTCGGGAGGGCGGCATGAGCAGTTCTTC. This gives the protein CASSQSGGRHEQFF. V and J are TRBV4-2 and TRBJ2-1, with TRBD2 matching over 8 bases. V shed 3 bases and J 8 bases; nucleotides not matched to a gene: 6. The CDR3 consists of 14 residues. Looked up from germline, CDR1 is LGHNA and CDR2 is YNFKEQ.

This clonotype was recorded many times. The chain combines TRBV5-4 with TRBJ2-1; possible D gene TRBD1, 5 bases. The CDR3 length is 15 residues. Germline V lookup: CDR1 SGHNT, CDR2 YYREEE (reference sequence). V was trimmed by 2 bases and J by 3 bases, leaving 12 bases between them. Here the CDR3 reads CASSFRLTVYNEQFF. The CDR3 region has the DNA TGTGCCAGCAGCTTTAGGCTGACAGTCTACAATGAGCAGTTCTTC.

This clonotype showed up many times. This chain connects TRBV7-2 to TRBJ2-1, with no clear D. The V gene lost 5 bases and the J gene lost 7 bases, with 9 bases spanning the gap. In germline, CDR1 is SGHTA, CDR2 FQGNSA. The CDR3 sequence is 12 residues long. DNA of the CDR3: TGTGCCAGCAGCCACCCCTCGAATGAGCAGTTCTTC. Protein product: CASSHPSNEQFF.

This clonotype was detected ten times or more. CDR3 bases: TGCAGCGTTGGGGCAGAAGCCAAAAACATTCAGTACTTC. Translating gives CSVGAEAKNIQYF. This chain connects TRBV29-1 to TRBJ2-4; D is undetermined. This CDR3 is 13 amino acids long. With 4 bases removed from V and 0 bases from J, the gap between germline ends came to 7 bases. Per germline, CDR1 SQVTM and CDR2 ANQGSEA.

Worth noting for this clonotype: This sequence may be a read error, since a much larger clone differs from it by one base. This chain links TRBV9 with TRBJ2-2; the D call may be TRBD1 or TRBD2 (5 bases each). Germline-derived CDR1 and CDR2 are SGDLS and YYNGEE. This CDR3 comprises 17 residues. The CDR3 coding sequence is TGTGCCAGCAGCGTAGGTTTCGGGGACCCAGGCACCGGGGAGCTGCTTTTT. This sequence encodes CASSVGFGDPGTGELLF.

In its sample, this clonotype ranks as medium-sized. The genes are TRBV7-6 and TRBJ1-1, with D unresolved. The CDR3 sequence is 15 residues long. Germline CDR1 and CDR2: SGHVS and FNYEAQ. Trimming took 5 bases from V and 3 from J, leaving 16 bases between them. CDR3: CASSPPTAPYTEAFF. The CDR3 DNA reads TGTGCCAGCAGCCCCCCTACGGCCCCCTACACTGAAGCTTTCTTT.

The table lists this clonotype with many counts. V and J are TRBV20-1 and TRBJ1-3; the match to TRBD1 covers 7 bases. Germline V gives CDR1 DFQATT, CDR2 SNEGSKA (reference sequence). The J segment lost 3 bases and the V segment lost 0 bases, leaving 8 bases of the junction unmatched. The CDR3 loop spans 16 amino acids. Here the CDR3 reads CSARDHTTGNGNTIYF. For the CDR3, the DNA is TGCAGTGCTAGAGATCACACGACAGGGAATGGAAACACCATATATTTT.

There are many counts of this clonotype. This is likely an artifact of a read error, given a far larger clone one base away. The chain is built from TRBV11-3 and TRBJ2-1; D not resolved. V lost 5 bases, J lost 8 bases, and 19 bases lay in between. The CDR3 length is 15 residues. Germline CDR1 and CDR2: SGHNT and YENEEA. CDR3 sequence: CASSPPRPGGHEQFF. In DNA form, the CDR3 reads TGTGCCAGCAGCCCTCCACGGCCAGGCGGCCATGAGCAGTTCTTC. Supplemented by reference TRBV11-3 and TRBJ2-1, the full variable domain reads EAGVVQSPRYKIIEKKQPVAFWCNPISGHNTLYWYLQNLGQGPELLIRYENEEAVDDSQLPKDRFSAERLKGVDSTLKIQPAELGDSAVYLCASSPPRPGGHEQFFGPGTRLTVL.